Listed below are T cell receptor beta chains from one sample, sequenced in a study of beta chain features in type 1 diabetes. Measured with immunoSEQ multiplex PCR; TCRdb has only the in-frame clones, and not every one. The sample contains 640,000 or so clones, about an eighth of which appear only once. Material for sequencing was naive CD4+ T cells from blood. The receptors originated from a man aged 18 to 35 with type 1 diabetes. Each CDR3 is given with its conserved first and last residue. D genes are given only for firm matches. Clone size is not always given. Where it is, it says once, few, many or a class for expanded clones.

CSVVVDTEAFF TGCAGCGTTGTGGTAGACACTGAAGCTTTCTTT TRBJ1-1 few NA TRBV29-1
CASSPLTASDTNEKLFF TGTGCCAGCAGTCCCTTGACAGCGTCGGATACTAATGAAAAACTGTTTTTT TRBJ1-4 NA NA TRBV28
CASTSPSEGTYEQYF TGTGCCAGCACCTCCCCGTCTGAAGGGACCTACGAGCAGTACTTC TRBJ2-7 few NA TRBV28
CASSFTRSPTSNNEQFF TGTGCCAGCAGTTTCACTCGCAGTCCCACTAGCAACAATGAGCAGTTCTTC TRBJ2-1 NA NA TRBV27
CASSLQSGANVLTF TGTGCCAGCAGCTTACAGTCTGGGGCCAACGTCCTGACTTTC TRBJ2-6 NA NA TRBV7-3
CASSYSPPGAQYF TGTGCCAGCAGTTACTCTCCGCCAGGTGCCCAGTACTTC TRBJ2-5 NA NA TRBV6-5
CASSGGGPGLHF TGTGCCAGCAGTGGAGGCGGACCGGGCCTCCACTTT TRBJ1-6 NA NA TRBV2
CASSYETVYEQFF TGTGCCAGCAGCTACGAGACAGTCTATGAGCAGTTCTTC TRBJ2-1 NA NA TRBV28
CASSSGTGWIMDSPLHF TGCGCCAGCAGCTCAGGGACAGGGTGGATTATGGATTCACCCCTCCACTTT TRBJ1-6 NA TRBD1 TRBV5-1
CASSVDPATNYGYTF TGTGCCAGCAGCGTAGACCCGGCCACTAACTATGGCTACACCTTC TRBJ1-2 NA NA TRBV9
CASSYPDTQYF TGTGCCAGCAGTTACCCGGATACGCAGTATTTT TRBJ2-3 few NA TRBV6-5
CASSSIDREGSTEAFF TGCGCCAGCAGCTCGATTGACAGGGAAGGAAGCACTGAAGCTTTCTTT TRBJ1-1 few TRBD1 TRBV5-1
CASGKGDNYEQYF TGTGCCAGCGGCAAAGGGGATAACTACGAGCAGTACTTC TRBJ2-7 few NA TRBV7-9
CASSSTPKSENIQYF TGTGCCAGCAGCTCTACCCCTAAATCTGAAAACATTCAGTACTTC TRBJ2-4 NA NA TRBV7-6
CASRSRGSSTDTQYF TGTGCCAGCAGGTCCCGTGGGTCTAGCACAGATACGCAGTATTTT TRBJ2-3 few NA TRBV14
CASTVNTEAFF TGTGCCAGCACAGTTAACACTGAAGCTTTCTTT TRBJ1-1 NA NA TRBV28
CASSLLGTNNYEQYF TGTGCCAGCAGCCTCTTAGGGACTAATAACTACGAGCAGTACTTC TRBJ2-7 NA TRBD2 TRBV7-2
CASSDLGLLEIGYTF TGTGCCAGCAGTGACCTAGGACTCTTAGAAATCGGCTACACCTTC TRBJ1-2 NA NA TRBV2
CASSGRDSWNSPLHF TGTGCCAGCAGCGGGAGGGACAGTTGGAATTCACCCCTCCACTTT TRBJ1-6 NA TRBD1 TRBV7-9
CASSELGGIYGYTF TGTGCCAGCAGTGAATTGGGGGGCATCTATGGCTACACCTTC TRBJ1-2 few NA TRBV6-1
CASTRSTGTGGFYEQYF TGTGCCAGTACCCGTTCAACCGGGACAGGGGGCTTCTACGAGCAGTACTTC TRBJ2-7 NA TRBD1 TRBV19
CASSLGIGSYEQYF TGTGCCAGTAGTCTAGGGATAGGTAGCTACGAGCAGTACTTC TRBJ2-7 few NA TRBV19
CASSAPGTGGQETQYF TGTGCCAGCAGCGCCCCCGGGACAGGGGGACAAGAGACCCAGTACTTC TRBJ2-5 few TRBD1 TRBV5-7
CASSRDNNYGYTF TGTGCCAGCAGTAGGGACAATAACTATGGCTACACCTTC TRBJ1-2 few NA TRBV9
CASTLAAYTGELFF TGTGCCAGCACCCTAGCGGCCTACACCGGGGAGCTGTTTTTT TRBJ2-2 NA TRBD2 TRBV11-2
CAWQRGSSYNEQFF TGTGCCTGGCAAAGAGGGAGCTCCTACAATGAGCAGTTCTTC TRBJ2-1 NA NA TRBV30
CASSLGGRSSATDTQYF TGTGCCAGCAGCTTGGGCGGGAGGTCTTCTGCCACAGATACGCAGTATTTT TRBJ2-3 once TRBD2 TRBV7-8
CASSQGQMNTEAFF TGTGCCAGCTCACAGGGACAGATGAACACTGAAGCTTTCTTT TRBJ1-1 once TRBD1 TRBV18
CASSQERSGLWNTEAFF TGCGCCAGCAGCCAAGAAAGATCTGGCCTTTGGAACACTGAAGCTTTCTTT TRBJ1-1 few NA TRBV4-1
CASSLGGTAGELFF TGTGCCAGCAGCTTAGGAGGCACCGCCGGGGAGCTGTTTTTT TRBJ2-2 NA NA TRBV7-9
CSVEGSATGGTDTQYF TGCAGCGTTGAAGGTTCAGCGACAGGGGGCACAGATACGCAGTATTTT TRBJ2-3 few TRBD1 TRBV29-1
CSVGPVHEQYF TGCAGCGTGGGCCCGGTCCACGAGCAGTACTTC TRBJ2-7 few NA TRBV29-1
CASSSTLYNEQFF TGTGCCAGCAGTTCAACCCTTTACAATGAGCAGTTCTTC TRBJ2-1 few NA TRBV28
CASSKTGRPKPPLHF TGTGCCAGCAGCAAGACGGGGCGCCCCAAGCCACCCCTCCACTTT TRBJ1-6 few NA TRBV21-1
CASSFSGSPLQPYGYTF TGTGCCAGCAGTTTTTCGGGTTCTCCGCTACAGCCCTATGGCTACACCTTC TRBJ1-2 NA NA TRBV27
CASSLGTGGSYEQYF TGTGCCAGCAGCTTAGGTACAGGGGGCTCCTACGAGCAGTACTTC TRBJ2-7 NA TRBD1 TRBV7-6
CSVRTGLGSTEAFF TGCAGCGTTCGGACAGGGCTGGGGAGCACTGAAGCTTTCTTT TRBJ1-1 few TRBD1 TRBV29-1
CASSDLQGPDTQYF TGTGCCAGCAGTGACCTACAGGGCCCAGATACGCAGTATTTT TRBJ2-3 NA NA TRBV6-4
CASSSGRSWNTGELFF TGTGCCAGCAGTTCAGGCAGGAGCTGGAACACCGGGGAGCTGTTTTTT TRBJ2-2 NA NA TRBV27
CSVEDRKGGEKLFF TGCAGCGTTGAAGATCGGAAGGGTGGTGAAAAACTGTTTTTT TRBJ1-4 NA NA TRBV29-1
CASSLNYQPQHF TGTGCCAGCAGTCTCAATTATCAGCCCCAGCATTTT TRBJ1-5 NA NA TRBV28
CASSQATRAAGDYEQYF TGTGCCAGCAGCCAAGCCACTAGGGCAGCGGGGGACTACGAGCAGTACTTC TRBJ2-7 few TRBD2 TRBV4-2